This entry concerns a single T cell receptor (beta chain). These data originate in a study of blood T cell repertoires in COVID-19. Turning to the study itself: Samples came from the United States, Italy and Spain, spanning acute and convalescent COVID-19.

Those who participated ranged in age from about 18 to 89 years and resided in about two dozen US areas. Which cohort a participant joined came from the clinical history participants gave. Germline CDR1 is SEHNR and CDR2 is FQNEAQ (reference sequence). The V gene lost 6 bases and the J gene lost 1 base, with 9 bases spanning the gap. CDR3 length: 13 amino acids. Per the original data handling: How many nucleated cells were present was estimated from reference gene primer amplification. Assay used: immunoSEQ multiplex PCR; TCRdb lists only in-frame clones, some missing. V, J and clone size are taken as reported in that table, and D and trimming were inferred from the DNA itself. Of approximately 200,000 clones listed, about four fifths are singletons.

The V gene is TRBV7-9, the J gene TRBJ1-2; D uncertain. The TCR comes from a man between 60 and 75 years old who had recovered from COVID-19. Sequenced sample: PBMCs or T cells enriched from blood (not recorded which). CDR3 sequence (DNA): TGTGCCAGCAGAACCGCAGTTAACTATGGCTACACCTTC. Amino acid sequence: CASRTAVNYGYTF.